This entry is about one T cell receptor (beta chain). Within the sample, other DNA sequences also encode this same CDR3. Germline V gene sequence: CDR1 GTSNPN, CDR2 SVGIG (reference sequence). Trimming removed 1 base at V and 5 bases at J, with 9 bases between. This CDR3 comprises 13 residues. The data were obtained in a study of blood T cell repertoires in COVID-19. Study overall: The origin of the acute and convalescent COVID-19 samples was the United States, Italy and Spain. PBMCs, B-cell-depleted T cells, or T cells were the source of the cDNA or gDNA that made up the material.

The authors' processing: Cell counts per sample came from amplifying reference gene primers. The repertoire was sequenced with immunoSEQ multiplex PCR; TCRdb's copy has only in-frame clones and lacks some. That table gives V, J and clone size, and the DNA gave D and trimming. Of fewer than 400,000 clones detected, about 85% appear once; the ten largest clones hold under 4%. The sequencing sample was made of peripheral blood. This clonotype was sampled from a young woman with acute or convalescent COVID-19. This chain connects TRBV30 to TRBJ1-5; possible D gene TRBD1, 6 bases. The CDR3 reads CAWSAGGDQPQHF. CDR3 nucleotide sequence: TGTGCCTGGAGTGCGGGGGGCGATCAGCCCCAGCATTTT.